This T cell receptor beta chain emerged from a study of CD8 T cells in Susac syndrome. CDR1 GTSNPN and CDR2 SVGIG come from the germline V gene (reference sequence). This CDR3 has 13 amino acids. Trimming cost V 0 bases and J 4 bases, with 7 bases left between them. When the RNA was reverse transcribed, random hexamers were used with an input of roughly 0.5 to 1 ug. TCRdb processed the immunoSEQ multiplex PCR reads anew with MiXCR; each CDR3 protein has one entry. This sample has roughly 300,000 distinct CDR3 sequences, with roughly 84% found just once. What was sequenced was CD8+ T cells from PBMCs. The clonotype was recovered from a human donor with multiple sclerosis. The chain links TRBV30 to TRBJ2-1; unclear D gene. CDR3 sequence: CAWSVEQYNEQFF. Written as DNA, the CDR3 is TGTGCCTGGAGTGTAGAACAGTACAATGAGCAGTTCTTC.